This T cell receptor beta chain was recorded in a study of shared clonotypes between healthy human individuals (dated by TCRdb to between 2020 and 2021). General notes on the study: A couple of women and three men aged 18 to 49 years were included in the cohort. For each donor, three plates each were used for CD4 naive and CD4 memory, two plates were used for CD8 naive, and one plate was used for CD8 memory. Blood TCR repertoires of 5 or 6 healthy adults were deeply sequenced to estimate repertoire size and the extent of clonotype sharing between individuals. Libraries were prepared and TCR repertoires were sequenced by different laboratories using diverse techniques, in order to increase sequencing depth and limit assay-specific biases. Between about 0.94 and 10 billion PBMCs per donor were obtained by leukapheresis.

Healthy HIV-negative adults with no recently reported acute infections or vaccinations were included as donors. Only Caucasian adults living in Nashville, Tennessee, USA were represented among the donors. CD4+ T cells were enriched by magnetic negative selection; naive cells were then positively selected on CD45RA, and the negative fraction formed the memory subset. Blood was obtained by leukapheresis, after which PBMCs were separated by Ficoll-Histopaque density gradient centrifugation and cryopreserved in liquid nitrogen vapor phase. Analytical flow cytometry was used to check the purity and quantity of every magnetically sorted T cell population. Each sorted fraction had its genomic DNA isolated and then quantified by UV absorbance on a Nanodrop 2000c. Taken from the germline V gene (reference sequence), the CDR1 and CDR2 loops are MNHEY and SMNVEV. Including cysteine and phenylalanine, the CDR3 has 17 amino acids. Only CDR3 DNA is held: 51 bases, read in frame from base 1. At the junction V is shortened by 8 bases and J by 4 bases, with 21 bases in between.

The full study reports these points: Clonotypes shared by all four sorted-subset donors showed higher generation probabilities than non-shared clonotypes. Pairwise subsampling indicated that sequencing depth was expected to affect the degree of clonotype sharing among donors. Across a handful of donors, roughly 5.1% of naive CD4, roughly 3.5% of naive CD8, approximately 2.5% of memory CD4, and approximately 0.4% of memory CD8 clonotypes were shared. Naive subsets generally had larger estimated clonotype richness than memory subsets. Sampling was limited to blood, and TCR repertoires in tissue likely differ from TCR repertoires in blood. The small number of donors limited the genetic and exposure-history diversity represented. Rarefaction of sorted-subset datasets indicated incomplete sequencing despite the large sequencing depth.

Using the deep immunoSEQ assay, multiplex PCR amplified TCR CDR3 regions from genomic DNA. Extracted genomic DNA from each cell subset was distributed evenly across all wells of several immunoSEQ 96-well plates, and each plate was treated as a replicate. For sorted subsets, about 220 ng of genomic DNA, equivalent to 25,000 to 35,000 T cell genomes, went into each replicate PCR. Purified libraries were measured with a Qubit 3.0 fluorometer, size-checked on a Bioanalyzer 2100, and measured again with the KAPA Library Quantification kit. Every immunoSEQ 96-well plate was sequenced on a dedicated single-read 150-cycle Illumina NextSeq 550 flow cell. As for how the authors treated the data: Because the immunoSEQ output held only junctional sequences and lacked quality scores, the filtering could not match the filtering applied to full-length reads. Sequences were annotated with PyIR, a Python wrapper for IgBLAST v1.9, using IMGT germline references to assign V/J genes and CDR3. Any read was removed if the V/J assignment was weak (E-value above 1e-6), the CDR3 was missing, or the read contained stop codons, out-of-frame junctions, or ambiguous translated residues. V3J clonotypes were defined as sequences sharing an identical inferred V gene, J gene, and CDR3 amino acid sequence. The percentage overlap between two repertoires was calculated by dividing the number of shared unique clonotypes by the size of the smaller repertoire. Three approaches were used to assess repertoire richness: RTK rarefaction, the Chao1 estimator, and Recon v2.1 estimates of unobserved clonotypes. Generation probabilities were computed with OLGA for all TCRbeta clonotypes obtained by the gDNA method from several donors. TCRdb's version of the immuneACCESS table is confined to in-frame rearrangements and falls short of the full clone set. An unresolved V gene accounts for under half of the shortfall where checked; the remainder is of unknown origin. D and trimming come from the DNA, and the V and J calls and clone size come from that table. Counted in this sample were 600,000 to 800,000 clones; 55% to 80% of them appeared once. The ten largest clones take up approximately 1.8% of the sample.

Regarding this clone: It has no known antigen specificity. No quality values exist for individual bases; no much larger clone is one base distant.

This receptor was obtained from a woman in her twenties or thirties in good health. The V and J segments used are TRBV27 and TRBJ2-6; the D region possibly corresponds to TRBD1 (6 bases align). The sample taken for sequencing was memory CD4+ T cells sorted from blood. Per the publication, the cell subset or site label means: CD45RA-negative fraction. The CDR3 protein sequence reads: CASSSGQWYGGANVLTF. The nucleotides are TGTGCCAGCTCGTCAGGACAGTGGTATGGAGGGGCCAACGTCCTGACTTTC.